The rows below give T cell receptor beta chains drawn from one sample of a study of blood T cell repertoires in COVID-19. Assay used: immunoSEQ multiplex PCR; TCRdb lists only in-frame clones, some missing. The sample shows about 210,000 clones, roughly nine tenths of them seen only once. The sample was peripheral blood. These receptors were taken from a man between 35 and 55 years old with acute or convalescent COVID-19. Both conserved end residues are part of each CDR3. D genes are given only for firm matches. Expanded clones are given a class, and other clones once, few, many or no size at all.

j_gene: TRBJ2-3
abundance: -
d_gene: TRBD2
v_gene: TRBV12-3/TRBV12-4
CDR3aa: CASSLGLAYTQYF
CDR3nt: TGTGCCAGCAGTTTGGGACTAGCTTATACGCAGTATTTT

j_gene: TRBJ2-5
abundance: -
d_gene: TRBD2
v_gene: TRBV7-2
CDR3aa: CASSSRTSGAETQYF
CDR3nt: TGTGCCAGCAGCTCTCGGACTAGCGGGGCAGAGACCCAGTACTTC

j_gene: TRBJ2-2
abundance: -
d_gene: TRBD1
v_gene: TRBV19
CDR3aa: CASSLGQGANTGELFF
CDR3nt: TGTGCCAGTAGTTTGGGACAGGGCGCGAACACCGGGGAGCTGTTTTTT

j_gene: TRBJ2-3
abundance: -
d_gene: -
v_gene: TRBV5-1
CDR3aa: CASSLVAGVGTDTQYF
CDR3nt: TGCGCCAGCAGCTTGGTAGCAGGGGTGGGCACAGATACGCAGTATTTT

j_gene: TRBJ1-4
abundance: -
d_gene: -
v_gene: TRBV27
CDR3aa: CASSFGYNEKLFF
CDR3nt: TGTGCCAGCAGTTTCGGGTATAATGAAAAACTGTTTTTT

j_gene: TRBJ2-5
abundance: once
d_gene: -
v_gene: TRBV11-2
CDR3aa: CASSLDSETQYF
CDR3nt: TGTGCCAGCAGCTTAGATAGCGAGACCCAGTACTTC

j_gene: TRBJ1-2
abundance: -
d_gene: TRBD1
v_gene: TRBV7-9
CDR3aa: CASSQLQGSYGYTF
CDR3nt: TGTGCCAGCAGCCAGCTACAGGGGTCCTATGGCTACACCTTC

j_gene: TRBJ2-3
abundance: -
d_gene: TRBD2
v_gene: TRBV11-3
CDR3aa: CASSLSGTNWDTQYF
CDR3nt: TGTGCCAGCAGCTTAAGCGGGACCAATTGGGATACGCAGTATTTT

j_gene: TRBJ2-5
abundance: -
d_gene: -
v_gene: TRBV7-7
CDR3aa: CASSLGGGGQETQYF
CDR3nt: TGTGCTAGCAGCTTAGGAGGTGGCGGCCAAGAGACCCAGTACTTC

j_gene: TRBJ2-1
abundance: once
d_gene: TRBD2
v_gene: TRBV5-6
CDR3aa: CASSLETSGFYNEQFF
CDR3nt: TGTGCCAGCAGCTTGGAGACTAGCGGCTTTTACAATGAGCAGTTCTTC

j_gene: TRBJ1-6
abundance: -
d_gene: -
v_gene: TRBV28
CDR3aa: CASKGPLSLHF
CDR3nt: TGTGCCAGCAAGGGGCCACTGTCCCTCCACTTT

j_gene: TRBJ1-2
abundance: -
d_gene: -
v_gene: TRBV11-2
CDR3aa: CASSLVSAPYGYTF
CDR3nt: TGTGCCAGCAGCTTAGTAAGCGCACCCTATGGCTACACCTTC

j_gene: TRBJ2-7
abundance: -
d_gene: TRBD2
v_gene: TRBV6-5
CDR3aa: CATSGLAGVEQYF
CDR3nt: TGTGCCACCTCGGGACTAGCGGGAGTAGAGCAGTACTTC

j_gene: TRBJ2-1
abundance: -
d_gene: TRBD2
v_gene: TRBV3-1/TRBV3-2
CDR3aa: CASSRTVTGGPYNEQFF
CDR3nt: TGTGCCAGCAGTCGAACCGTGACGGGAGGGCCCTACAATGAGCAGTTCTTC

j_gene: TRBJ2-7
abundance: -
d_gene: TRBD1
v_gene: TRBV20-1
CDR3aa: CSASPLRTGGMGEQYF
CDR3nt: TGCAGTGCTAGTCCGCTACGGACAGGGGGCATGGGAGAGCAGTACTTC

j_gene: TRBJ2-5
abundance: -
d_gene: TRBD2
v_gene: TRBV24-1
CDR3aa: CATSDRDSGGLETQYF
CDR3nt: TGTGCCACCAGTGATCGAGATAGCGGGGGCTTAGAGACCCAGTACTTC

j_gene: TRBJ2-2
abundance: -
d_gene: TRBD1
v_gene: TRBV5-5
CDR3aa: CASSSGQGAVAGELFF
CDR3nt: TGTGCCAGCAGCTCCGGACAGGGGGCGGTGGCCGGGGAGCTGTTTTTT

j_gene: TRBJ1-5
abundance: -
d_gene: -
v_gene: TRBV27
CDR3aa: CASSLYWANQPQHF
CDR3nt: TGTGCCAGCAGTTTATATTGGGCCAATCAGCCCCAGCATTTT

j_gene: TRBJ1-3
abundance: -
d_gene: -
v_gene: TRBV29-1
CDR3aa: CSVARASSGNTIYF
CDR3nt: TGCAGCGTTGCGCGGGCGAGCTCTGGAAACACCATATATTTT

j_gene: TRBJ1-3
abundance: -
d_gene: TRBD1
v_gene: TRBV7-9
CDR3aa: CASSKDRGSGNTIYF
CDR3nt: TGTGCCAGCAGCAAGGACAGGGGATCCGGAAACACCATATATTTT

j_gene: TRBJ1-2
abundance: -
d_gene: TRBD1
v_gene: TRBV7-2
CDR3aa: CASSPRTPGTGYGYTF
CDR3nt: TGTGCCAGCAGCCCAAGAACCCCCGGGACAGGCTATGGCTACACCTTC

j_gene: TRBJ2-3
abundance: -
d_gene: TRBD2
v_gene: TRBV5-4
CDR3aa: CASSPGLGGDTQYF
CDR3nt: TGTGCCAGCAGTCCGGGACTAGGGGGAGATACGCAGTATTTT

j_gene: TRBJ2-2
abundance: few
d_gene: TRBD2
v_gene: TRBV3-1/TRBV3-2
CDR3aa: CASSHRTSGELFF
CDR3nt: TGTGCCAGCAGCCACCGGACTAGCGGGGAGCTGTTTTTT

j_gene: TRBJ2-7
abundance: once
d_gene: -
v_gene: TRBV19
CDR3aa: CASSIIPSSGEQYF
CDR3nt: TGTGCCAGTAGTATTATCCCATCTTCGGGCGAGCAGTACTTC

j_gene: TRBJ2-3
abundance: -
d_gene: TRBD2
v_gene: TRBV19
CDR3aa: CASRGLATDTQYF
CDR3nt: TGTGCCAGTAGGGGACTAGCGACGGATACGCAGTATTTT

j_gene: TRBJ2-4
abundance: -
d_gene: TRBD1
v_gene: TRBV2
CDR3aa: CASRGQELAKNIQYF
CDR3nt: TGTGCCAGCAGGGGACAGGAATTAGCCAAAAACATTCAGTACTTC